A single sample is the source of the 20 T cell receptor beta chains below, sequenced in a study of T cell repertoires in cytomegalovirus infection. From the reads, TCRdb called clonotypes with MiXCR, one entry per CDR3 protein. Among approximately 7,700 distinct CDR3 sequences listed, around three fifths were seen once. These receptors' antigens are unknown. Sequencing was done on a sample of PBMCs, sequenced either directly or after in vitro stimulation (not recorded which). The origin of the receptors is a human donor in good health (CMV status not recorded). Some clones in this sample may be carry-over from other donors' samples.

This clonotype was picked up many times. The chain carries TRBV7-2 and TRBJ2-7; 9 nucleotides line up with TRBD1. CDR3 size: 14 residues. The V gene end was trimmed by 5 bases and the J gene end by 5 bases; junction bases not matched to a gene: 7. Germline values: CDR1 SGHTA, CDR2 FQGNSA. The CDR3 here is CASSLRDRVDEQYF. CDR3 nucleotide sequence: TGTGCCAGCAGCCTCAGGGACAGGGTAGACGAGCAGTACTTC.

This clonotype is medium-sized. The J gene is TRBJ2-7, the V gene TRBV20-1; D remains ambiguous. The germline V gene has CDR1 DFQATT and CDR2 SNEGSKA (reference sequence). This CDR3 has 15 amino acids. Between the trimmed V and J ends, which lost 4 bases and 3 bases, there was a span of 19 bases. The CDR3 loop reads CSAKASFLPLYEQYF. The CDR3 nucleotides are TGCAGTGCTAAAGCTTCCTTTCTCCCGCTCTACGAGCAGTACTTC.

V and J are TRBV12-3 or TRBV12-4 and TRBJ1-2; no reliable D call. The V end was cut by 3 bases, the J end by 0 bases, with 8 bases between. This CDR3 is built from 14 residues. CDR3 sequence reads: CASSFPRANYGYTF. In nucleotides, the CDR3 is TGTGCCAGCAGTTTCCCCCGGGCTAACTATGGCTACACCTTC.

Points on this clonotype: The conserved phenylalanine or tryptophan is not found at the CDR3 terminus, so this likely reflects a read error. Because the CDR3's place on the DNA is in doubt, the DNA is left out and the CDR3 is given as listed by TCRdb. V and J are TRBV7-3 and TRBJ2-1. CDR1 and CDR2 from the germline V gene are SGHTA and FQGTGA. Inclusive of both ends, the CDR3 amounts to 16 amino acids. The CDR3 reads CASSFLGISTYTEPFV.

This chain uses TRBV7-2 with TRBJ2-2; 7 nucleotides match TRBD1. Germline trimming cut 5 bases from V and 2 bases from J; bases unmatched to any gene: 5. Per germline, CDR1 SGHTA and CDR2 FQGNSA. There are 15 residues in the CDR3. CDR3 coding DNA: TGTGCCAGCAGCCTCCGGGACAGCAACACCGGGGAGCTGTTTTTT. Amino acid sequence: CASSLRDSNTGELFF.

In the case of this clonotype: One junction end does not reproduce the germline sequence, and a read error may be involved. The CDR3 region is CASSLRDSIQGTEAFF. The CDR3 DNA follows: TGTGCTAGCAGCCTCAGGGATTCCATACAGGGCACTGAAGCTTTCTTT. V is TRBV12-3 or TRBV12-4 and J is TRBJ1-1, with a weak D call TRBD1 (6 bases). This CDR3 spans 16 amino acids.

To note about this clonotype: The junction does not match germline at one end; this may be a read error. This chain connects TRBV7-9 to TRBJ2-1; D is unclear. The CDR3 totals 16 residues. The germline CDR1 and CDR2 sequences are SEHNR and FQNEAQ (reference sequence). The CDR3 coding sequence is TGTTCCATCAGCTTACGCGGCGAGAGCTCCTACAATGATCAGTTCTTC. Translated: CSISLRGESSYNDQFF.

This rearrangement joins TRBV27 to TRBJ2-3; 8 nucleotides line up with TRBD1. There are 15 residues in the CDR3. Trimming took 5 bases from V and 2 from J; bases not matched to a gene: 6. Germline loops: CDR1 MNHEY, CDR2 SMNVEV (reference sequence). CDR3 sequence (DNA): TGTGCCAGCAGTCTTTGGACAGGGTCCACAGATACGCAGTATTTT. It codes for CASSLWTGSTDTQYF.

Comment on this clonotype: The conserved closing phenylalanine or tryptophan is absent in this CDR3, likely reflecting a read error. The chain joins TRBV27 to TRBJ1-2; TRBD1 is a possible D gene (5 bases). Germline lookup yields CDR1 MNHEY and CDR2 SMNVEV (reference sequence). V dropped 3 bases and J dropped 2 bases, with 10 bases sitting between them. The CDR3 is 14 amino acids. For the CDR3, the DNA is TGTGCCAGCAGTTTGCAGGGTGGAAACTATGGCTACACCTTA. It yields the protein CASSLQGGNYGYTL.

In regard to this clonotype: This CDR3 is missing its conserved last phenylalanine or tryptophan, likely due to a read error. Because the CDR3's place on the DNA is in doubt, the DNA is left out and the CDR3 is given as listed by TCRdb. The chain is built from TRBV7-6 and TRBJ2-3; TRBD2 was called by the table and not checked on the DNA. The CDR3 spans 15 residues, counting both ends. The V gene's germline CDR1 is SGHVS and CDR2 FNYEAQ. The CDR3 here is CASILAGSPSDTQDL.

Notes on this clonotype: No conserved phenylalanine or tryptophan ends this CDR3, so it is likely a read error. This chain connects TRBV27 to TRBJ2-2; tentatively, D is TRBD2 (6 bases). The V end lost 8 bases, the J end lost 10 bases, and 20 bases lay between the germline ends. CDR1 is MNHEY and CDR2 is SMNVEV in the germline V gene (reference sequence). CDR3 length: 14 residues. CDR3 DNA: TGTGCCAGCGGGACTTCAGGGTTGGGCGTGGAGCTGTTTTTG. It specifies CASGTSGLGVELFL.

The CDR3 loop is CASSLLGISNNEQFF. In nucleotides, the CDR3 is TGTGCCAGCAGCTTGTTGGGAATATCCAACAATGAGCAGTTCTTC. J is TRBJ2-1 and V is TRBV7-6, with D hard to call. The CDR3 is 15 amino acids. The V gene lost 3 bases and the J gene lost 5 bases, with 14 bases spanning the gap. Germline V CDR1 and CDR2: SGHVS, FNYEAQ.

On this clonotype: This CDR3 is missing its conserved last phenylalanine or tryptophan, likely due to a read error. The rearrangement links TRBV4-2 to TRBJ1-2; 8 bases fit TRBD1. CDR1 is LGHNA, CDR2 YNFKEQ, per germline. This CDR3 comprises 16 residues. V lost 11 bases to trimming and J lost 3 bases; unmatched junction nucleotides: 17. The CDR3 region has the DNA TGTGCCCACAGCCAAGGATCCGGACAGGGACACTATGGCTACACCGTC. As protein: CAHSQGSGQGHYGYTV.

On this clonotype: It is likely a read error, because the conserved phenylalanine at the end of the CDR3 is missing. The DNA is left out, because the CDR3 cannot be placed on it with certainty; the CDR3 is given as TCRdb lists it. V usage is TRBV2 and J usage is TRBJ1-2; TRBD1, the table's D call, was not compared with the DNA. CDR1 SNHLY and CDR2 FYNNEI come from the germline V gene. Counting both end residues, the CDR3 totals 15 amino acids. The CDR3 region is CASKDRLAPWGGSPY.

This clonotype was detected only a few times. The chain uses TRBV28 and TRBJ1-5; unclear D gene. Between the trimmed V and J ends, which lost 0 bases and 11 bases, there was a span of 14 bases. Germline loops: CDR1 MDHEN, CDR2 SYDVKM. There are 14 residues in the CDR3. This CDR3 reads CASSLWVFRRAQHF. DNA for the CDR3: TGTGCCAGCAGTTTATGGGTTTTCAGGCGGGCCCAGCATTTT.

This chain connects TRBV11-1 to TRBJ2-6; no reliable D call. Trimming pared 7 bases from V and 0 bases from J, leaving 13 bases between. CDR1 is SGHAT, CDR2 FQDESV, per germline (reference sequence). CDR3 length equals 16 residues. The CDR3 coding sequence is TGTGCCAGCACCCTTCTGGGGAACTCTGGGGCCAACGTCCTGACTTTC. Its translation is CASTLLGNSGANVLTF.

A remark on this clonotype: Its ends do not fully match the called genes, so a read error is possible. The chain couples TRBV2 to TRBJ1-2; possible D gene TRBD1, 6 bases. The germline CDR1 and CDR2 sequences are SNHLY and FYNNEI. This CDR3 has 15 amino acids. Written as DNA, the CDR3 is TGTTCCCTCAAGGACAGCCTCTCCCCCTGGGGAGGCTACAACTTC. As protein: CSLKDSLSPWGGYNF. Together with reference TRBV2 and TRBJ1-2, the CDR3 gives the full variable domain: EPEVTQTPSHQVTQMGQEVILRCVPISNHLYFYWYRQILGQKVEFLVSFYNNEISEKSEIFDDQFSVERPDGSNFTLKIRSTKLEDSAMYFCSLKDSLSPWGGYNFGSGTRLTVV.

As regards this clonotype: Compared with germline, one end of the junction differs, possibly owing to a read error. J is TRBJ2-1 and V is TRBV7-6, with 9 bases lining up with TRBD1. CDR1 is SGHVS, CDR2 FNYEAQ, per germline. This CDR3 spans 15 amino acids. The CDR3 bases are TGTGCCAGCAGCATTGGGACAGGGATTGACAAGGAGCATTTCTTC. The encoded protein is CASSIGTGIDKEHFF.

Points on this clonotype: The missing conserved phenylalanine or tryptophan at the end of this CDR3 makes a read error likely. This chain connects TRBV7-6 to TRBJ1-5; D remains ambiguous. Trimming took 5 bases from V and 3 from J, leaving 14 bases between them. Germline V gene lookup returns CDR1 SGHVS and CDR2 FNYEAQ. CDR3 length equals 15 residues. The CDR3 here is CASSAETYINQPQHS. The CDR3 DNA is TGTGCCAGCAGCGCCGAAACATACATCAATCAGCCCCAGCATTCT.

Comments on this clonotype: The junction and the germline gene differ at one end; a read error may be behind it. DNA of the CDR3: TGCGCCAGTATAGACCGTAGGGCCAGAGAAAATTCACTCCTCCACTTT. Translation gives CASIDRRARENSLLHF. This chain joins TRBV19 and TRBJ1-6; D is undetermined. The CDR3 totals 16 residues. CDR1 and CDR2 (germline): LNHDA, SQIVND (reference sequence).